These 5 T cell receptor beta chains were sequenced from one sample in a study of T cells in Graves' hyperthyroidism and ophthalmopathy. TCR beta CDR3 regions were amplified from RNA transcripts. The study used the HTBI primer set for a first-round RT-PCR of the TCR CDR3. TCRdb reanalysed the multiplex PCR reads using MiXCR and keeps one entry per CDR3 protein. The table includes about 300,000 distinct CDR3 sequences, roughly 18% detected once. Sequences were obtained from blood. The receptors originated from a man aged 50-60 years with Graves' ophthalmopathy.

This clonotype was counted at least ten times. The chain combines TRBV11-2 with TRBJ1-1; tentatively, D is TRBD1 (5 bases). Trimming took off 6 bases at V and 4 bases at J, with 15 bases between the two ends. The CDR3 length is 14 residues. Per the germline V gene, CDR1 is SGHAT and CDR2 is FQNNGV. The CDR3: CASSFNTGRTEAFF. The CDR3 region has the DNA TGTGCCAGCAGTTTCAATACAGGCCGCACTGAAGCTTTCTTT.

The chain recombines TRBV29-1 with TRBJ2-4, with unresolved D. Trimming shortened V by 5 bases and J by 0 bases, and 5 bases separated the two germline ends. This CDR3 has 12 residues. Per the germline V gene, CDR1 is SQVTM and CDR2 is ANQGSEA. CDR3: CSVTLAKNIQYF. CDR3 coding DNA: TGCAGCGTTACGCTAGCCAAAAACATTCAGTACTTC.

At least ten counts were recorded for this clonotype. V is TRBV11-2 and J is TRBJ2-1, with 9 bases matching TRBD2. Unmatched junction bases numbered 8, after V lost 2 bases and J lost 6 bases. In germline, CDR1 is SGHAT, CDR2 FQNNGV. The CDR3 totals 16 residues. The CDR3 DNA follows: TGTGCCAGCAGCTTACCCGAAGGGGGACTAGCCAATGAGCAGTTCTTC. Translated: CASSLPEGGLANEQFF.

The genes are TRBV11-2 and TRBJ2-6; D tentatively fits TRBD1 or TRBD2 (5 bases each). This CDR3 comprises 16 residues. The germline CDR1 and CDR2 sequences are SGHAT and FQNNGV. The V gene lost 1 base and the J gene lost 3 bases, with 10 bases spanning the gap. DNA for the CDR3: TGTGCCAGCAGCTTAGGAGGGGCTGGTGGGGCCAACGTCCTGACTTTC. As protein: CASSLGGAGGANVLTF.

There are many counts of this clonotype. The V call is TRBV6-1, the J call TRBJ2-1, with TRBD2 matching over 9 bases. J lost 4 bases, V lost 6 bases, and 7 bases had no gene match. This CDR3 region has 15 residues. Per the germline V gene, CDR1 is MNHNS and CDR2 is SASEGT. CDR3 nucleotide sequence: TGTGCCAGCAGCCCCTCGACTAGCGGATACAATGAGCAGTTCTTC. Translated: CASSPSTSGYNEQFF.